What follows are 13 T cell receptor beta chains derived from one specimen sequenced in a study of T cells in localized non-small cell lung cancer. Assay used: immunoSEQ multiplex PCR; TCRdb lists only in-frame clones, some missing. Among just over 70,000 clones, less than 90% were seen once, and the ten largest hold 20% to 25%. Sequences were derived from peripheral blood, sampled before any cancer treatment. These receptors came from a male donor aged 60 or over with stage III squamous cell lung carcinoma.

On this clone: The same CDR3 arises from other DNA sequences in this sample as well. The V gene is TRBV5-1, the J gene TRBJ2-7, with 9 bases identical to TRBD1. CDR3 length: 15 residues. Germline V gives CDR1 SGHRS, CDR2 YFSETQ. J was trimmed by 0 bases and V by 2 bases; bases with no gene match: 3. The CDR3 spells CASSLGQGSSYEQYF. CDR3 nucleotide sequence: TGCGCCAGCAGCTTAGGACAGGGGAGCTCCTACGAGCAGTACTTC.

This chain links TRBV7-8 with TRBJ1-4, with D tentatively TRBD1 (5 bases). V was clipped by 1 base and J by 4 bases, with 7 bases between them. The CDR3 is 14 amino acids. Germline assignment: CDR1 SGHVS and CDR2 FQNEAQ. The CDR3 here is CASSLVTDNEKLFF. CDR3 bases: TGTGCCAGCAGCTTAGTGACAGATAATGAAAAACTGTTTTTT.

As DNA, the CDR3 is TGTGCCAGTAGGGGTGGGGGCCGGACGACAGATACGCAGTATTTT. As protein: CASRGGGRTTDTQYF. The chain couples TRBV9 to TRBJ2-3, with a possible D match to TRBD1 (6 bases). The CDR3 has 15 residues. Germline CDR1 reads SGDLS; CDR2 reads YYNGEE. The V end was cut by 8 bases, the J end by 3 bases, with 19 bases between. The full variable domain, completed using reference TRBV9 and TRBJ2-3, is DSGVTQTPKHLITATGQRVTLRCSPRSGDLSVYWYQQSLDQGLQFLIQYYNGEERAKGNILERFSAQQFPDLHSELNLSSLELGDSALYFCASRGGGRTTDTQYFGPGTRLTVL.

The DNA of the CDR3 is TGCGCCAGCCGACAGAACCACGAGCAGTACTTC. The encoded protein is CASRQNHEQYF. The chain combines TRBV5-1 with TRBJ2-7, with a tentative D call TRBD1 (5 bases). V was pared by 7 bases and J by 5 bases, with 10 bases between. The CDR3 covers 11 residues. Per the germline V gene, CDR1 is SGHRS and CDR2 is YFSETQ.

This chain links TRBV28 with TRBJ1-2, with D maybe TRBD1 (5 bases). The V end was cut by 5 bases, the J end by 0 bases, with 10 bases between. In germline, CDR1 is MDHEN, CDR2 SYDVKM. The CDR3 has 14 residues. As DNA, the CDR3 is TGTGCCAGCAGTGGCGGGGGATCTAACTATGGCTACACCTTC. Its translation: CASSGGGSNYGYTF.

The rearrangement uses TRBV29-1 and TRBJ1-2; D is undetermined. Trimming left V 3 bases short and J 7 bases short, with 6 bases between. The germline gives CDR1 SQVTM, CDR2 ANQGSEA. This CDR3 is 10 amino acids long. CDR3 DNA: TGCAGCGTTGACTTTTTTGGCTACACCTTC. Its translation: CSVDFFGYTF.

The chain joins TRBV11-2 to TRBJ2-7; 10 nucleotides agree with TRBD1. V gave up 1 base and J gave up 4 bases; unmatched junction bases: 4. Germline CDR1 SGHAT, CDR2 FQNNGV. The CDR3 runs 15 residues. The CDR3 DNA is TGTGCCAGCAGCTTAGGGACAGGGGGAGGATACGAGCAGTACGTC. Translating gives CASSLGTGGGYEQYV.

The chain employs TRBV2 and TRBJ2-2, with TRBD2 as a possible D gene (5 bases). Germline-derived CDR1 and CDR2 are SNHLY and FYNNEI. The CDR3 runs to 16 residues. V lost 4 bases, J lost 7 bases, and 19 bases lay in between. This CDR3 reads CASSAEGTAFGGELFF. CDR3 sequence (DNA): TGTGCCAGCAGTGCTGAGGGCACCGCTTTCGGCGGGGAGCTGTTTTTT.

This clone was found once. The J gene is TRBJ2-4, the V gene TRBV7-9; 9 nucleotides align to TRBD1. There are 15 residues in the CDR3. From germline, CDR1 is SEHNR and CDR2 FQNEAQ (reference sequence). V shed 5 bases, J shed 8 bases, and the junction held 10 bases outside the gene matches. The DNA of the CDR3 is TGTGCCAGCAGCGACTCCTCCGGGACAGGGCACATTCAGTACTTC. Translating gives CASSDSSGTGHIQYF.

CDR3 in DNA: TGTGCCAGCAGTTTATGGGGAAATAATTCACCCCTCCACTTT. Protein sequence: CASSLWGNNSPLHF. The gene calls are TRBV27 and TRBJ1-6, with D hard to call. The germline CDR1 and CDR2 sequences are MNHEY and SMNVEV (reference sequence). V lost 1 base, J lost 5 bases, and 6 bases lay in between. The CDR3 is 14 amino acids.

The gene calls are TRBV5-1 and TRBJ2-3; a possible D gene is TRBD1 (5 bases). Trimming removed 7 bases at V and 0 bases at J, with 18 bases between. The length of the CDR3 is 16 residues. Germline V gene sequence: CDR1 SGHRS, CDR2 YFSETQ. The CDR3: CASHQGAATSTDTQYF. The DNA of the CDR3 is TGCGCCAGCCACCAGGGCGCAGCCACTAGCACAGATACGCAGTATTTT.

The V call is TRBV9, the J call TRBJ1-4; maybe TRBD1 (5 bases). There are 14 residues in the CDR3. Trimming removed 4 bases at V and 5 bases at J, with 12 bases between. In germline, CDR1 is SGDLS, CDR2 YYNGEE. The CDR3 is CASSTGPLNEKLFF. The CDR3 DNA follows: TGTGCCAGCAGCACAGGCCCTCTGAATGAAAAACTGTTTTTT.

This chain uses TRBV5-1 with TRBJ2-4; the D call may be TRBD1 or TRBD2 (6 bases each). V lost 3 bases and J 5 bases, leaving 12 bases between the germline ends. The CDR3 has 14 amino acids. Germline values: CDR1 SGHRS, CDR2 YFSETQ. The CDR3 bases are TGCGCCAGCAGCTCCGGGGGCGTCCAAAACATTCAGTACTTC. Translation gives CASSSGGVQNIQYF.